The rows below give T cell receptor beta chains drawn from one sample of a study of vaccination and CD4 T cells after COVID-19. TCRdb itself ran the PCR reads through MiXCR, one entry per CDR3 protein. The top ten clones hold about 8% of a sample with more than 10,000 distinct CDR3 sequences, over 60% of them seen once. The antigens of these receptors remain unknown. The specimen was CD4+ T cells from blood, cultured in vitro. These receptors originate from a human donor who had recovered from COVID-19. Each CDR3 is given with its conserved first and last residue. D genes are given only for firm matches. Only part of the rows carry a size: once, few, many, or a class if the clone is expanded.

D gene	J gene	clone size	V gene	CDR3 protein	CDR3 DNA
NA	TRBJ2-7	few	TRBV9	CASSGGDFYSYEQYF	TGTGCCAGCAGCGGGGGGGACTTTTACTCCTACGAGCAGTACTTC
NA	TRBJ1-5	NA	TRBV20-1	CSARAPGHSNQPQHF	TGCAGTGCTAGAGCCCCGGGACACAGCAATCAGCCCCAGCATTTT
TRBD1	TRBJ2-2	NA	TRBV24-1	CATSDPAGTDPTGELFF	TGTGCCACCAGTGATCCTGCCGGGACAGACCCCACCGGGGAGCTGTTTTTT
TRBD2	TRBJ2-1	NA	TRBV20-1	CSAQEMGLAGKTLQFF	TGCAGTGCCCAAGAGATGGGACTAGCGGGAAAGACTCTCCAGTTCTTC
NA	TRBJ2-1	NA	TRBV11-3	CASSSGPTLDRNEQFF	TGTGCCAGCAGCTCCGGGCCGACCTTAGACCGCAATGAGCAGTTCTTC
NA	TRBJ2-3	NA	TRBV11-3	CASSYRTDTQYF	TGTGCCAGCAGCTACAGGACAGATACGCAGTATTTT
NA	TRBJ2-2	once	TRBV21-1	CASSGDRLRTGELFF	TGTGCCAGCAGCGGGGACAGGCTCCGCACCGGGGAGCTGTTTTTT
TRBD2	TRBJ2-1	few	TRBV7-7	CASSLVGLAASNEQFF	TGTGCCAGCAGCTTAGTAGGACTAGCGGCCTCCAATGAGCAGTTCTTC
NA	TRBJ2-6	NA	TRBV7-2	CASSLVGGPGANVLTF	TGTGCCAGCAGCTTAGTAGGGGGGCCTGGGGCCAACGTCCTGACTTTC
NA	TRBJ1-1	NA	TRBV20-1	CSAAGTMNTEAFF	TGCAGTGCGGCCGGGACAATGAACACTGAAGCTTTCTTT
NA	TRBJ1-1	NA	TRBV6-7	CASSLRPGTEAFF	TGTGCCAGCAGCTTGAGACCTGGCACTGAAGCTTTCTTT
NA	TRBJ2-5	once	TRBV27	CASSFGGETQYF	TGTGCCAGCAGTTTTGGGGGAGAGACCCAGTACTTC
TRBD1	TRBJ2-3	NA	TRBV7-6	CASSPRQGKDTQYF	TGTGCCAGCAGCCCCCGACAGGGGAAAGATACGCAGTATTTT
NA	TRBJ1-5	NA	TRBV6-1	CASSEALGLKSNQPQHF	TGTGCCAGCAGTGAAGCCCTGGGCCTAAAAAGCAATCAGCCCCAGCATTTT
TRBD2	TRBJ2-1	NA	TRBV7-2	CASSLVLAGVTEQFF	TGTGCCAGCAGCTTAGTACTAGCGGGAGTTACTGAGCAGTTCTTC
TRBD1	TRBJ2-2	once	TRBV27	CASLDRTNTGELFF	TGTGCCAGCCTGGACAGGACAAACACCGGGGAGCTGTTTTTT